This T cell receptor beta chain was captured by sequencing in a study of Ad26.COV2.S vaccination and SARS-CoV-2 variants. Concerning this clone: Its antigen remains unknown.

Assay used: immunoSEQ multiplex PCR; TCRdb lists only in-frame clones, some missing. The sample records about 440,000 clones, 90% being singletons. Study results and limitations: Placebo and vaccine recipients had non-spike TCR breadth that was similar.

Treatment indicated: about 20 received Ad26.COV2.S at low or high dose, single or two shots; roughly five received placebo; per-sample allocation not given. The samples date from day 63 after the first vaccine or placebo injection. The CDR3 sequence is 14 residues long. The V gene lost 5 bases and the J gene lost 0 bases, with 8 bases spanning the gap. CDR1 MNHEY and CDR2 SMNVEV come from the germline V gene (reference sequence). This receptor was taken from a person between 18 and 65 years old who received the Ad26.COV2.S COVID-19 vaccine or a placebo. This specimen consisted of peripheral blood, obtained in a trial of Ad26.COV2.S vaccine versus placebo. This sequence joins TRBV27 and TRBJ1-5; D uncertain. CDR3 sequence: CASSVGSSNQPQHF. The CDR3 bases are TGTGCCAGCAGTGTGGGCAGTAGCAATCAGCCCCAGCATTTT.